This TCR beta chain was recovered during a study of tumor and adjacent non-tumor tissue in lung cancer. Study overall: Stage I to III disease affected 10 men and roughly 5 women aged about 30 to 85.

A modified ARM-PCR protocol with three rounds of nested PCR amplified TCRbeta. A single record per CDR3 protein comes from TCRdb applying MiXCR to the multiplex PCR reads. Of some 99,000 distinct CDR3 sequences in the sample, over 55% were seen once. Trimming cost V 2 bases and J 1 base, with 15 bases left between them. Germline CDR1 is MNHEY and CDR2 is SVGEGT. This CDR3 region has 17 residues. RNA was extracted from bulk tissue without any cell sorting. The normal lung tissue was taken more than 3 cm from the tumor edge. This TCR came from a man aged 55 to 70 with non-small cell lung cancer. This sequence joins TRBV6-2 or TRBV6-3 and TRBJ1-5; D is unresolved. Source material: distant non-tumor lung tissue. In DNA form, the CDR3 reads TGTGCCAGCAGTTACGGCGAGAGAAAGGGAAGCAATCAGCCCCAGCATTTT. Amino acids: CASSYGERKGSNQPQHF.